A single sample is the source of the 9 T cell receptor beta chains below, sequenced in a study of T-cell memory formation after mild COVID-19. TCRdb re-analysed the 5' RACE reads in MiXCR, keeping a single row per CDR3 protein. The sample shows 250,000 to 350,000 distinct CDR3 sequences, roughly a fifth of them seen only once. Sequencing was done on a sample of PBMCs or a T cell subset sorted from them (not recorded which). The receptors shown here come from a young man who had mild COVID-19 (a few samples of this study predate the infection). Cell type and time point are not known.

This clonotype has just a few counts. CDR3 loop: CASSEPTTDTQYF. The CDR3 DNA sequence: TGCGCCAGCAGCGAACCCACCACAGATACGCAGTATTTT. The chain combines TRBV5-1 with TRBJ2-3; no definite D call. The CDR3 has 13 amino acids. The germline CDR1 and CDR2 sequences are SGHRS and YFSETQ. The V end was cut by 4 bases, the J end by 2 bases, with 8 bases between.

This clonotype was counted only a few times. The rearrangement joins TRBV7-6 to TRBJ2-3, with 11 bases lining up with TRBD2. With V trimmed by 0 bases and J by 6 bases, 5 bases remained unmatched. The CDR3 length is 16 residues. Looked up from germline, CDR1 is SGHVS and CDR2 is FNYEAQ. The CDR3 nucleotides read TGTGCCAGCAGCTTAGCTAGCGGGGGGGCAGGGGATACGCAGTATTTT. Protein product: CASSLASGGAGDTQYF. Looking up the rest from reference TRBV7-6 and TRBJ2-3 gives the full variable domain: GAGVSQSPRYKVTKRGQDVALRCDPISGHVSLYWYRQALGQGPEFLTYFNYEAQQDKSGLPNDRFSAERPEGSISTLTIQRTEQRDSAMYRCASSLASGGAGDTQYFGPGTRLTVL.

This clonotype turned up a few times. The chain recombines TRBV24-1 with TRBJ2-3, with unresolved D. The germline V gene has CDR1 KGHDR and CDR2 SFDVKD. The CDR3 is 11 amino acids. Trimming took off 9 bases at V and 5 bases at J, with 8 bases between the two ends. CDR3 in DNA: TGTGCCACCGGCCGTGGAGATACGCAGTATTTT. This codes for CATGRGDTQYF.

CDR3 bases: TGTGCCAGCAGCTTAGTATCTCGGGGGAGTGAAGCTTTCTTT. It translates to CASSLVSRGSEAFF. The chain combines TRBV7-6 with TRBJ1-1; maybe TRBD1 (5 bases). V was shortened by 1 base and J by 7 bases, with 13 bases between the two germline ends. CDR1 and CDR2 from the germline V gene are SGHVS and FNYEAQ. The CDR3 contains 14 residues.

This clonotype occurred a few times. This chain joins TRBV7-9 and TRBJ2-1, with D unresolved. The ends were cut back, 4 bases at V and 7 bases at J, with 11 bases in the middle. The CDR3 extends over 13 amino acids. Germline V gene lookup returns CDR1 SEHNR and CDR2 FQNEAQ (reference sequence). In nucleotides, the CDR3 is TGTGCCAGCAGCTCAAAATGGGCGAATGAGCAGTTCTTC. This translates into CASSSKWANEQFF.

This chain connects TRBV5-1 to TRBJ1-1; D is possibly TRBD1 (5 bases). The V gene's germline CDR1 is SGHRS and CDR2 YFSETQ. CDR3 length equals 15 residues. Trimming removed 0 bases at V and 7 bases at J, with 16 bases between. CDR3 DNA sequence: TGCGCCAGCAGCTTGGACAGTCTATTGGGGGTTGAAGCTTTCTTT. It specifies CASSLDSLLGVEAFF.

V is TRBV5-1 and J is TRBJ2-3, with TRBD2 matching 10 bases. The CDR3 covers 16 residues. Trimming took 3 bases from V and 6 from J; bases not matched to a gene: 10. The germline gives CDR1 SGHRS, CDR2 YFSETQ. The CDR3 DNA follows: TGCGCCAGCAGCTCCCTGGCGAGCGGGGGGGCCGATACGCAGTATTTT. Its translation is CASSSLASGGADTQYF.

This clonotype appeared many times. The V gene is TRBV4-1, the J gene TRBJ1-1; D is unresolved. Per germline, CDR1 MGHRA and CDR2 YSYEKL. This CDR3 is 12 amino acids long. V lost 1 base and J 4 bases, leaving 4 bases between the germline ends. The CDR3 DNA follows: TGCGCCAGCAGCCAAGTAAGCACTGAAGCTTTCTTT. Its protein product is CASSQVSTEAFF.

The V call is TRBV12-3 or TRBV12-4, the J call TRBJ2-5; D not certain. The CDR3 spans 12 residues. With 5 bases removed from V and 6 bases from J, the gap between germline ends came to 10 bases. The CDR3 DNA reads as TGTGCCAGCAGTCCCGGACCGCAGACCCAGTACTTC. It is translated as CASSPGPQTQYF.